The 18 T cell receptor beta chains listed next were all sequenced from one sample in a study of blood T cell repertoires in COVID-19. Produced via immunoSEQ multiplex PCR; TCRdb's table is partial and in-frame only. The table lists roughly 400,000 clones, just under 90% of them singletons. The specimen sequenced was PBMCs or T cells enriched from blood (not recorded which). The receptors were gathered from a woman in her 30s who had recovered from COVID-19.

The chain carries TRBV7-3 and TRBJ1-2; no clear D gene. CDR1 and CDR2 from the germline V gene are SGHTA and FQGTGA. The V and J ends lost 4 bases and 4 bases respectively, with 10 bases between them. The CDR3 covers 13 residues. CDR3 in amino acids: CASSSPRVYGYTF. As DNA, the CDR3 is TGTGCCAGCAGCTCGCCACGGGTCTATGGCTACACCTTC.

V and J are TRBV12-3 or TRBV12-4 and TRBJ2-1; 8 positions match TRBD1. The CDR3 is made up of 13 amino acids. Trimming at V came to 4 bases and at J to 8 bases, leaving 4 bases not matched to a gene. CDR3 sequence: CASSSDRDDEQFF. The CDR3 DNA follows: TGTGCCAGCAGTTCGGACAGGGATGATGAGCAGTTCTTC.

This clone was recorded a few times. The V call is TRBV19, the J call TRBJ1-5, with D possibly being TRBD1 (5 bases). Between the trimmed V and J ends, which lost 11 bases and 4 bases, there was a span of 15 bases. Germline V lookup: CDR1 LNHDA, CDR2 SQIVND (reference sequence). The CDR3 totals 13 residues. This CDR3 reads CAWGGNRNQPQHF. In nucleotides, the CDR3 is TGTGCCTGGGGGGGGAATAGAAATCAGCCCCAGCATTTT.

V gene TRBV30 combines with J gene TRBJ1-2; D is ambiguous. Germline CDR1 GTSNPN, CDR2 SVGIG (reference sequence). The CDR3 totals 13 residues. Trimming shortened V by 2 bases and J by 4 bases, and 11 bases separated the two germline ends. The CDR3 DNA sequence: TGTGCCTGGAGTAACCCACCCAGCTATGGCTACACCTTC. Translated: CAWSNPPSYGYTF.

In this sample, this clone turned up a few times. The chain combines TRBV4-1 with TRBJ1-1; D gene uncertain. The CDR3 runs 14 residues. Germline loops: CDR1 MGHRA, CDR2 YSYEKL. V lost 4 bases to trimming and J lost 4 bases, with 13 bases between them. The CDR3: CASSPHAEGTEAFF. Written as DNA, the CDR3 is TGCGCCAGCAGCCCACACGCGGAGGGCACTGAAGCTTTCTTT.

This sequence joins TRBV6-5 and TRBJ1-2; possibly TRBD1 for D (5 bases). CDR3 length: 12 residues. V was pared by 8 bases and J by 8 bases, with 15 bases between. Germline V lookup: CDR1 MNHEY, CDR2 SVGAGI. The CDR3 region is CASSGAGFGYTF. CDR3 bases: TGTGCCAGCTCTGGCGCAGGGTTCGGCTACACCTTC.

V gene TRBV9 combines with J gene TRBJ1-2; 11 positions agree with TRBD1. The V gene's germline CDR1 is SGDLS and CDR2 YYNGEE. CDR3 length: 18 amino acids. V lost 3 bases and J lost 3; bases outside the gene matches: 13. In DNA, the CDR3 is TGTGCCAGCAGCGCCTCCTTAGGGGGGACAGGGGGATACTATGGCTACACCTTC. Translation: CASSASLGGTGGYYGYTF.

The chain joins TRBV9 to TRBJ1-6, with 10 bases lining up with TRBD1. Germline loops: CDR1 SGDLS, CDR2 YYNGEE. V lost 3 bases, J lost 9 bases, and 9 bases stayed unmatched. The CDR3 is 16 amino acids. The CDR3 sequence is CASSADRDRGFSPLHF. The CDR3 nucleotides read TGTGCCAGCAGCGCAGACCGGGACAGGGGCTTTTCACCCCTCCACTTT.

This chain uses TRBV7-2 with TRBJ2-7; maybe TRBD2 (6 bases). Germline V gene data show CDR1 as SGHTA and CDR2 as FQGNSA. V lost 6 bases and J lost 3, with 12 bases in between. The CDR3 is made up of 13 amino acids. CDR3 residues: CASRSRGYYEQYF. The DNA of the CDR3 is TGTGCCAGCAGATCACGGGGGTACTACGAGCAGTACTTC.

This CDR3 is CASRRFSNQPQHF. The DNA of the CDR3 is TGTGCCAGCAGGAGGTTTAGCAATCAGCCCCAGCATTTT. This rearrangement joins TRBV2 to TRBJ1-5; D is undetermined. The V gene's germline CDR1 is SNHLY and CDR2 FYNNEI. Trimming left V 6 bases short and J 0 bases short, with 6 bases between. The CDR3 has 13 residues.

The J gene is TRBJ1-2, the V gene TRBV6-5; 7 bases align to TRBD1. CDR1 and CDR2 (germline): MNHEY, SVGAGI. J was trimmed by 8 bases and V by 8 bases; bases with no gene match: 8. The CDR3 has 12 residues. For the CDR3, the DNA is TGTGCCAGCGGATACAGGGGCTCCGGCTACACCTTC. It encodes CASGYRGSGYTF.

The chain combines TRBV6-5 with TRBJ2-2; tentatively, D is TRBD2 (5 bases). This CDR3 is 14 amino acids long. Germline lookup yields CDR1 MNHEY and CDR2 SVGAGI. Deletions cut 0 bases from V and 6 bases from J, with 8 bases between. The CDR3 DNA reads as TGTGCCAGCAGTTACTCGAGGGTTTCCGGGGAGCTGTTTTTT. Protein product: CASSYSRVSGELFF.

This clone was recorded once. The chain is built from TRBV19 and TRBJ1-2, with TRBD1 matching over 8 bases. J gave up 7 bases and V 3 bases, and 7 bases lay outside the gene matches. The length of the CDR3 is 14 residues. Germline V gene lookup returns CDR1 LNHDA and CDR2 SQIVND (reference sequence). The CDR3, as DNA: TGTGCCAGTAGTATCCAGGGGGCGCGGGCTGGCTACACCTTC. Protein sequence: CASSIQGARAGYTF.

This chain joins TRBV19 and TRBJ2-7, with 7 bases aligning to TRBD2. Germline CDR1 and CDR2: LNHDA and SQIVND (reference sequence). The CDR3 length is 14 residues. The V gene end was trimmed by 3 bases and the J gene end by 8 bases; junction bases not matched to a gene: 10. This chain's CDR3 is CASSIRTRDPQQYF. The CDR3 DNA follows: TGTGCCAGTAGTATTAGGACTAGAGACCCTCAGCAGTACTTC.

The chain couples TRBV19 to TRBJ1-6; a possible D gene is TRBD1 (5 bases). The germline V gene encodes CDR1 LNHDA and CDR2 SQIVND (reference sequence). Trimming took off 6 bases at V and 5 bases at J, with 14 bases between the two ends. The CDR3 length is 15 residues. The CDR3 DNA reads TGTGCCAGTAGGCAAGGCGGGGGGGATAATTCACCCCTCCACTTT. Its translation: CASRQGGGDNSPLHF.

This clone was found a few times. V is TRBV6-5 and J is TRBJ1-4; D not resolved. The germline V gene encodes CDR1 MNHEY and CDR2 SVGAGI. This CDR3 contains 14 residues. V was pared by 4 bases and J by 0 bases, with 6 bases between. DNA for the CDR3: TGTGCCAGCAGTTTCTCCTCAACTAATGAAAAACTGTTTTTT. It translates to CASSFSSTNEKLFF.

This clone was recorded once. The chain links TRBV3-1 (or the pseudogene TRBV3-2) to TRBJ2-7; 8 bases map to TRBD2. The germline V gene has CDR1 LGHDT and CDR2 YNNKEL (reference sequence). J lost 6 bases, V lost 3 bases, and 10 bases had no gene match. This CDR3 contains 15 residues. The CDR3, as DNA: TGTGCCAGCAGCCAGGCTACAAGCGGGAGAAGCGAGCAGTACTTC. It specifies CASSQATSGRSEQYF.

The chain couples TRBV7-6 to TRBJ2-6; 7 nucleotides align to TRBD1. Germline trimming cut 2 bases from V and 4 bases from J; bases unmatched to any gene: 5. Germline lookup yields CDR1 SGHVS and CDR2 FNYEAQ. This CDR3 has 16 residues. CDR3 in amino acids: CASSLPGGMGANVLTF. CDR3 bases: TGTGCCAGCAGCTTACCAGGGGGTATGGGGGCCAACGTCCTGACTTTC.